This T cell receptor (beta chain) is drawn from a study of control samples from healthy donors and cancer patients. Method: immunoSEQ multiplex PCR; TCRdb's copy keeps in-frame clones and lacks some. The sample has 120,000 to 150,000 clones, roughly nine tenths seen once; the top ten hold about 7.1%. The CDR3 spans 16 residues. The germline CDR1 and CDR2 sequences are SGHRS and YFSETQ. Trimming at V came to 4 bases and at J to 8 bases, leaving 18 bases not matched to a gene. V and J are TRBV5-1 and TRBJ2-7; 7 bases fit TRBD1. The TCR was taken from a man younger than 35 in good health. The sequenced sample consisted of blood. The CDR3, as DNA: TGCGCCAGCAGCCAACAATCCCGGGACAGACCTACGAAGCAGTACTTC. Its protein is CASSQQSRDRPTKQYF.